The 16 T cell receptor beta chains reported below all come from one sample, sequenced in a study of CD8 T cells in ankylosing spondylitis. For these receptors, no antigen is known. One entry per CDR3 protein, called by TCRdb with MiXCR from the 5' RACE reads. The sample has about 700,000 distinct CDR3 sequences, 15% to 20% seen once. The study's findings and limits: Blood from ankylosing spondylitis patients appeared to carry a characteristic roughly eight-variant TCR beta motif.

Sequenced input: blood, either unsorted or a sorted T cell fraction (not recorded which). The receptor set was obtained from a male donor with ankylosing spondylitis.

The genes are TRBV15 and TRBJ2-7; D is undetermined. Trimming shortened V by 0 bases and J by 2 bases, and 14 bases separated the two germline ends. Germline CDR1 and CDR2: LNHNV and YYDKDF (reference sequence). This CDR3 spans 16 amino acids. In nucleotides, the CDR3 is TGTGCCACCAGCAGAGATGGCCGTGGATTAGCCTACGAGCAGTACTTC. Translated, it gives CATSRDGRGLAYEQYF.

This clonotype was counted only a few times. The CDR3 spells CSAQTRGVNQPQHF. The CDR3 DNA follows: TGCAGTGCCCAGACCCGGGGGGTCAATCAGCCCCAGCATTTT. This chain uses TRBV20-1 with TRBJ1-5; possibly TRBD1 for D (5 bases). Germline V gene lookup returns CDR1 DFQATT and CDR2 SNEGSKA (reference sequence). Between the trimmed V and J ends, which lost 6 bases and 3 bases, there was a span of 15 bases. The CDR3 covers 14 residues.

This sequence joins TRBV27 and TRBJ2-3, with a weak D call TRBD2 (5 bases). Per germline, CDR1 MNHEY and CDR2 SMNVEV (reference sequence). This CDR3 has 13 residues. V shed 5 bases and J shed 7 bases, with 13 bases lying between them. CDR3 in DNA: TGTGCCAGCAGTCGACCGGACTCATATACGCAGTATTTT. Its translation: CASSRPDSYTQYF.

The V call is TRBV10-3, the J call TRBJ2-3; possible D gene TRBD2, 6 bases. The CDR3 loop spans 13 amino acids. In germline, CDR1 is ENHRY, CDR2 SYGVKD. V was shortened by 2 bases and J by 12 bases, with 15 bases between the two germline ends. The CDR3 DNA reads TGTGCCATCAGTGAGGCGGGGACCGCCGACCAGTATTTT. Translation: CAISEAGTADQYF.

The rearrangement joins TRBV29-1 to TRBJ2-3, with TRBD1 identical over 7 bases. The CDR3 sequence is 13 residues long. J gave up 6 bases and V 6 bases, and 9 bases lay outside the gene matches. CDR1 and CDR2 (germline): SQVTM, ANQGSEA. CDR3: CSVSDRAPDTQYF. CDR3 coding DNA: TGCAGCGTCTCTGACAGGGCCCCCGATACGCAGTATTTT.

V gene TRBV20-1 combines with J gene TRBJ1-5, with unresolved D. CDR3 length equals 15 residues. The ends were cut back, 6 bases at V and 0 bases at J, with 15 bases in the middle. The germline CDR1 and CDR2 sequences are DFQATT and SNEGSKA (reference sequence). DNA of the CDR3: TGCAGTGCCATACATAGCTCAACTAGCAATCAGCCCCAGCATTTT. Residues: CSAIHSSTSNQPQHF.

This clonotype was observed many times. This rearrangement joins TRBV28 to TRBJ1-1; no firm D call. V lost 6 bases, J lost 4 bases, and 12 bases lay in between. Germline CDR1 is MDHEN and CDR2 is SYDVKM. The length of the CDR3 is 13 residues. In DNA, the CDR3 is TGTGCCAGCAGCCCGACCAAAATCACTGAAGCTTTCTTT. This encodes CASSPTKITEAFF.

This clonotype showed up just a few times. V and J are TRBV20-1 and TRBJ1-4; D is undetermined. The CDR3 has 16 amino acids. Trimming stripped 6 bases from V and 0 bases from J, with 17 bases between. Germline CDR1 is DFQATT and CDR2 is SNEGSKA (reference sequence). DNA of the CDR3: TGCAGTGCGAGGACCGGAGCTACAACAACTAATGAAAAACTGTTTTTT. Protein product: CSARTGATTTNEKLFF.

The chain recombines TRBV27 with TRBJ2-5; 11 bases agree with TRBD2. Germline values: CDR1 MNHEY, CDR2 SMNVEV (reference sequence). This CDR3 has 14 residues. Unmatched junction bases numbered 2, after V lost 5 bases and J lost 3 bases. The DNA for the CDR3 is TGTGCCAGCAGTACGGGACTAGCGGAAGAGACCCAGTACTTC. It encodes CASSTGLAEETQYF.

This clonotype came up a few times. The rearrangement links TRBV3-1 to TRBJ2-2; 11 bases fit TRBD2. Germline CDR1 is LGHDT and CDR2 is YNNKEL (reference sequence). The CDR3 has 16 residues. Trimming took 5 bases from V and 6 from J; bases not matched to a gene: 8. The CDR3 DNA sequence: TGTGCCAGCAGCTCACGACTAGCGGGACGACCCGGGGAGCTGTTTTTT. This gives the protein CASSSRLAGRPGELFF.

V usage is TRBV6-5 and J usage is TRBJ1-4, with a possible D match to TRBD1 (5 bases). Between the trimmed V and J ends, which lost 0 bases and 6 bases, there was a span of 14 bases. CDR1 is MNHEY, CDR2 SVGAGI, per germline. This CDR3 contains 16 residues. The CDR3 DNA is TGTGCCAGCAGTTACTCCGGACAACATTCCTATGAAAAACTGTTTTTT. Amino acid sequence: CASSYSGQHSYEKLFF.

There are many counts of this clonotype. The rearrangement links TRBV4-3 to TRBJ2-7, with 8 nucleotides matching TRBD2. Trimming removed 0 bases from V and 2 bases from J; junction bases left unmatched: 6. The CDR3 spans 16 residues. CDR1 is LGHNA, CDR2 YSLEER, per germline. The CDR3 DNA reads TGCGCCAGCAGCCAAGAGGGCGCGGGAGGTACCTACGAGCAGTACTTC. Translating gives CASSQEGAGGTYEQYF.

The V call is TRBV28, the J call TRBJ1-2; D is unresolved. V lost 5 bases, J lost 4 bases, and 17 bases lay in between. CDR3 size: 15 residues. CDR1 and CDR2 from the germline V gene are MDHEN and SYDVKM. The CDR3 spells CASSPPGVLPYGYTF. The CDR3 bases are TGTGCCAGCAGTCCGCCTGGGGTACTCCCCTATGGCTACACCTTC.

The chain is built from TRBV4-3 and TRBJ2-1; either TRBD1 or TRBD2 may supply D (5 bases each). The CDR3 is 15 residues long. CDR1 is LGHNA, CDR2 YSLEER, per germline. V dropped 2 bases and J dropped 8 bases, with 16 bases sitting between them. In DNA, the CDR3 is TGCGCCAGCAGCCAATCGTTGCCGGGACGGGATGAGCAGTTCTTC. Translation gives CASSQSLPGRDEQFF.

This clonotype was found a few times. V and J are TRBV3-1 and TRBJ1-5, with D unresolved. CDR3 length: 14 residues. V was trimmed by 0 bases and J by 0 bases, leaving 3 bases between them. Germline V CDR1 and CDR2: LGHDT, YNNKEL (reference sequence). For the CDR3, the DNA is TGTGCCAGCAGCCAAGATTTTAGCAATCAGCCCCAGCATTTT. It specifies CASSQDFSNQPQHF.

There are a few counts of this clonotype. The rearrangement joins TRBV5-1 to TRBJ1-3; tentatively, D is TRBD1 (5 bases). The CDR3 consists of 14 residues. Germline-derived CDR1 and CDR2 are SGHRS and YFSETQ. V lost 0 bases, J lost 7 bases, and 11 bases lay in between. CDR3 sequence: CASSLAAGRNTIYF. CDR3 bases: TGCGCCAGCAGCTTGGCGGCAGGGAGGAACACCATATATTTT.